This record concerns one T cell receptor (beta chain) sequence. This specimen comes from a study of blood T cell repertoires in COVID-19. Across the whole study: COVID-19 samples collected from the United States, Italy and Spain covered acute and convalescent phases.

In the authors' workflow: It was from reference gene primer amplification that nucleated cell counts were estimated. TCRdb's copy holds only in-frame clones and misses some; the assay was immunoSEQ multiplex PCR. For V, J and clone size, that table is used; D and trimming come from the DNA. The sample includes about 130,000 clones, around 90% of them seen just once. The receptor's source is a man aged 50-59 years with active COVID-19. The specimen was peripheral blood.

CDR3 protein: CASSADSRNSPLHF. CDR3 bases: TGTGCCAGCAGCGCCGACAGCCGCAATTCACCCCTCCACTTT. The V gene is TRBV3-1 (or the pseudogene TRBV3-2), the J gene TRBJ1-6, with D perhaps matching TRBD1 (5 bases). Trimming shortened V by 5 bases and J by 7 bases, and 12 bases separated the two germline ends. The CDR3 length is 14 residues. CDR1 and CDR2 from the germline V gene are LGHDT and YNNKEL (reference sequence).